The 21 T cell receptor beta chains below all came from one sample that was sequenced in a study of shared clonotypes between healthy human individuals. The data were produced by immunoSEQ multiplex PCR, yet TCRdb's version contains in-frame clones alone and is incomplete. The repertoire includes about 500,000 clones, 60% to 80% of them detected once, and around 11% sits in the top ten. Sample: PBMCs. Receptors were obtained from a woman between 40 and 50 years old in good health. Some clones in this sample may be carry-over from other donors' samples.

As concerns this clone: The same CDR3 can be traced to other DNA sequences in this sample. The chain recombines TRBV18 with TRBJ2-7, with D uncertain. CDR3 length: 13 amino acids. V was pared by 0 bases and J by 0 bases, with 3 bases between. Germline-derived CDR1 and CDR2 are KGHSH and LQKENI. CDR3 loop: CASSPPGSYEQYF. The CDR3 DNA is TGTGCCAGCTCACCACCAGGCTCCTACGAGCAGTACTTC.

The CDR3 region has the DNA TGTGCCAGCAGCCCGCCTTTAGCGGGAAAGAACACCGGGGAGCTGTTTTTT. As protein: CASSPPLAGKNTGELFF. This sequence joins TRBV7-9 and TRBJ2-2, with TRBD2 matching over 8 bases. V lost 5 bases to trimming and J lost 1 base; unmatched junction nucleotides: 9. The V gene's germline CDR1 is SEHNR and CDR2 FQNEAQ (reference sequence). This CDR3 has 17 residues. Full variable domain (remainder filled in from reference TRBV7-9 and TRBJ2-2): DTGVSQNPRHKITKRGQNVTFRCDPISEHNRLYWYRQTLGQGPEFLTYFQNEAQLEKSRLLSDRFSAERPKGSFSTLEIQRTEQGDSAMYLCASSPPLAGKNTGELFFGEGSRLTVL.

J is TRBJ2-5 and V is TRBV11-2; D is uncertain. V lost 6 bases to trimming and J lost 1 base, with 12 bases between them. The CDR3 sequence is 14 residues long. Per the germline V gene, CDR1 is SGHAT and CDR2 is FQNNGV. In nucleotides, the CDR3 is TGTGCCAGCAGTAAAACCCGGGCCCAAGAGACCCAGTACTTC. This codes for CASSKTRAQETQYF.

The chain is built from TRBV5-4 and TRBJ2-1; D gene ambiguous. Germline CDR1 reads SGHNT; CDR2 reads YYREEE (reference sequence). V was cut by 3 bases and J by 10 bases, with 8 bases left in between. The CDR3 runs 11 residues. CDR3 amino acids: CASSSDWEQFF. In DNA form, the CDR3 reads TGTGCCAGCAGCTCCGACTGGGAGCAGTTCTTC.

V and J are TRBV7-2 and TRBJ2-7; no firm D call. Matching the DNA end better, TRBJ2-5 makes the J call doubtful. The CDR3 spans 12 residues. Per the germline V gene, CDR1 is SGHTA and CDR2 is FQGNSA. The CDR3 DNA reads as TGTGCCAGCAGCTTATGGCTGGAGACCCAGTACTTC. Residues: CASSLWLETQYF.

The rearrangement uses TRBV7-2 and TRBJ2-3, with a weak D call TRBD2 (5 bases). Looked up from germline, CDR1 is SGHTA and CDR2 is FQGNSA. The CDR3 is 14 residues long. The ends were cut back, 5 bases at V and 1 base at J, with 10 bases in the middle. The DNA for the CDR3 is TGTGCCAGCAGCCGAACGCGGGGCACAGATACGCAGTATTTT. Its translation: CASSRTRGTDTQYF.

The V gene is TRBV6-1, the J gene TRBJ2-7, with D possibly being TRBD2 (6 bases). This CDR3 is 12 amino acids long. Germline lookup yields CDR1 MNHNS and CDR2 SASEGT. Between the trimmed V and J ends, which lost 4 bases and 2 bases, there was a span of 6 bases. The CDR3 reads CASSVAAYEQYF. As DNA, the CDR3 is TGTGCCAGCAGTGTAGCGGCCTACGAGCAGTACTTC.

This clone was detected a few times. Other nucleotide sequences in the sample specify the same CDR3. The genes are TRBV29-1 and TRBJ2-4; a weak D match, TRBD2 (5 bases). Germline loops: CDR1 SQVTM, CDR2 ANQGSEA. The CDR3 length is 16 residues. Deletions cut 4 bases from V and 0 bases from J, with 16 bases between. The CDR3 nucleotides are TGCAGCGTTGTCATCGGGAACCCACTAGCCAAAAACATTCAGTACTTC. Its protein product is CSVVIGNPLAKNIQYF.

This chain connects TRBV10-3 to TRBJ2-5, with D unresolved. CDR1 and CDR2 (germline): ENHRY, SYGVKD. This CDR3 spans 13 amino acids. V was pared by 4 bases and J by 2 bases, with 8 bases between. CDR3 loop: CAISVELQETQYF. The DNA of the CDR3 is TGTGCCATCAGTGTTGAGTTACAAGAGACCCAGTACTTC.

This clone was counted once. The CDR3 sequence: CASSLEEGGELFF. The CDR3 coding sequence is TGTGCCAGCAGCTTAGAAGAGGGCGGGGAGCTGTTTTTT. The chain carries TRBV7-7 and TRBJ2-2, with D possibly being TRBD2 (5 bases). Germline CDR1 reads SSHAT; CDR2 reads FNYEAQ (reference sequence). The V end was cut by 1 base, the J end by 7 bases, with 7 bases between. CDR3 size: 13 residues.

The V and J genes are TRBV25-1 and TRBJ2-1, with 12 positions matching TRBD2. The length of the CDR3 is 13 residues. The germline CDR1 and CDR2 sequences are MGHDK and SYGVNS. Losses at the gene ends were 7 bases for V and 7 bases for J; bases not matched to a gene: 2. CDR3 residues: CASKLAGGNEQFF. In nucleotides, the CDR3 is TGTGCCAGCAAACTAGCGGGAGGAAATGAGCAGTTCTTC.

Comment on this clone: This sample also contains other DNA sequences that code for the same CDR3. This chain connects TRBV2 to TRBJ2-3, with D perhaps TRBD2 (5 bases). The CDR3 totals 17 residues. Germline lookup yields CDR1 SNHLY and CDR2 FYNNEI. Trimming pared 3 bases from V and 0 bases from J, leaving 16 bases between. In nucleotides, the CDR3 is TGTGCCAGCAGTGACGGCCGGCCGGGATTGAGCACAGATACGCAGTATTTT. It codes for CASSDGRPGLSTDTQYF. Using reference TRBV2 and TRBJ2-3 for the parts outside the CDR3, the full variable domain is EPEVTQTPSHQVTQMGQEVILRCVPISNHLYFYWYRQILGQKVEFLVSFYNNEISEKSEIFDDQFSVERPDGSNFTLKIRSTKLEDSAMYFCASSDGRPGLSTDTQYFGPGTRLTVL.

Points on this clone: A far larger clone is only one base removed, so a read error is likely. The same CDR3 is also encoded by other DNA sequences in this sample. Here the CDR3 reads CASSLPGTEAFF. The CDR3, as DNA: TGTGCCAGCAGCCTCCCCGGCACTGAAGCTTTCTTT. This chain links TRBV4-1 with TRBJ1-1; D ambiguous. In germline, CDR1 is MGHRA, CDR2 YSYEKL. There are 12 residues in the CDR3.

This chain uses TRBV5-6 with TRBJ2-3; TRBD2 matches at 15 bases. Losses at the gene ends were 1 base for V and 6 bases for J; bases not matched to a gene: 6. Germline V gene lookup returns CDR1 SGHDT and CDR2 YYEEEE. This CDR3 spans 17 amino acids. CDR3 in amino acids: CASSLWTSGRARDTQYF. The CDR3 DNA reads TGTGCCAGCAGCTTGTGGACTAGCGGGAGGGCTCGGGATACGCAGTATTTT.

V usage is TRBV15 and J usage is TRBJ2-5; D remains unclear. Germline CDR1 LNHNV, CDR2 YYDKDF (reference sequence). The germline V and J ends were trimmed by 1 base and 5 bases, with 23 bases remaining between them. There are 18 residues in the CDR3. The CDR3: CATSRVQAYQRTGETQYF. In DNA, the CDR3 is TGTGCCACCAGCAGAGTCCAGGCCTACCAAAGGACCGGGGAGACCCAGTACTTC.

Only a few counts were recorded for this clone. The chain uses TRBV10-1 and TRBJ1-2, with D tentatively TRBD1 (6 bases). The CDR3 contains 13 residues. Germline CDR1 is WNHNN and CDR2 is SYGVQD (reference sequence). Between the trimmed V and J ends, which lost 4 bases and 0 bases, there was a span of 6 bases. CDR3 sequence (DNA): TGCGCCAGCAGTGGGACAGCTAACTATGGCTACACCTTC. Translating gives CASSGTANYGYTF.

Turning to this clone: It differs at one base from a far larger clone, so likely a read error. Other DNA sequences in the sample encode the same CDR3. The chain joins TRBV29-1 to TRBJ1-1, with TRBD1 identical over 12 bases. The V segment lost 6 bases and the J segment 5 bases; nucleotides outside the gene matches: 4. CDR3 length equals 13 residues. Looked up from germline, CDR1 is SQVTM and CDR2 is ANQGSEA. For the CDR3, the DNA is TGCAGCGTGGGGACAGGGGGCAATACTGAAGCTTTCTTT. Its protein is CSVGTGGNTEAFF.

The CDR3 DNA is TGTGCCAGCAGGGACAGGGTAGAAGCTTTCTTT. Amino acid sequence: CASRDRVEAFF. V gene TRBV28 combines with J gene TRBJ1-1, with 8 nucleotides matching TRBD1. Germline V gene data show CDR1 as MDHEN and CDR2 as SYDVKM. J lost 8 bases, V lost 6 bases, and 2 bases had no gene match. CDR3 length equals 11 residues.

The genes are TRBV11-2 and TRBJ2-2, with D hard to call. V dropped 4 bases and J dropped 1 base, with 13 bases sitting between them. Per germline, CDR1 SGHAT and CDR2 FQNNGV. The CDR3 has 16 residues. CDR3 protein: CASSSQRTENTGELFF. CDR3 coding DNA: TGTGCCAGCAGCTCACAACGGACGGAGAACACCGGGGAGCTGTTTTTT.

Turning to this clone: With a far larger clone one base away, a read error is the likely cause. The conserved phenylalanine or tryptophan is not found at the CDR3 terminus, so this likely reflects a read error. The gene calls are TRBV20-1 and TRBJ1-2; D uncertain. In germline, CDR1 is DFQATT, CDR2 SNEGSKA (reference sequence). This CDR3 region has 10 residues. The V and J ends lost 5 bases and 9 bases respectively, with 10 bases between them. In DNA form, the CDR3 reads TGCAGTGCTTCAGGAGTTAGCTACACCCTC. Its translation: CSASGVSYTL.

This chain's CDR3 is CASSSLSHSYF. CDR3 nucleotides: TGTGCCAGCAGTTCCCTGTCCCATTCGTACTTC. This chain joins TRBV28 and TRBJ2-4, with no clear D. V was pared by 4 bases and J by 15 bases, with 13 bases between. CDR3 length: 11 residues. Germline V gene sequence: CDR1 MDHEN, CDR2 SYDVKM.